This T cell receptor (beta chain) was recovered during a study of prognosis after radiotherapy for stage I lung cancer. Whole-study results and caveats: The authors reported that TRBV and TRBJ gene usage differed between patients with and without metastases.

The CDR3 length is 15 residues. Trimming took off 5 bases at V and 4 bases at J, with 15 bases between the two ends. CDR1 MNHEY and CDR2 SVGEGT come from the germline V gene. The sample holds a few counts of this clonotype. Antigen: not known. Amplification of the TCR beta CDR3 (from genomic DNA) was done by two-round multiplex PCR. The first round of PCR was done with primers that matched each TRBV and TRBJ gene. TCRdb reprocessed the multiplex PCR reads via MiXCR and lists one record per CDR3 protein. The data contain roughly 23,000 distinct CDR3 sequences, 43% of them singletons. The chain joins TRBV6-2 or TRBV6-3 to TRBJ1-5; no definite D call. The TCR sequence derives from a donor over 45 with non-small cell lung cancer. Sequences were derived from PBMCs, sampled before or after stereotactic body radiation therapy (not recorded which). The CDR3 loop is CASSDLLGPNQPQHF. The CDR3 region has the DNA TGTGCCAGCAGTGATCTTCTGGGCCCTAATCAGCCCCAGCATTTT.